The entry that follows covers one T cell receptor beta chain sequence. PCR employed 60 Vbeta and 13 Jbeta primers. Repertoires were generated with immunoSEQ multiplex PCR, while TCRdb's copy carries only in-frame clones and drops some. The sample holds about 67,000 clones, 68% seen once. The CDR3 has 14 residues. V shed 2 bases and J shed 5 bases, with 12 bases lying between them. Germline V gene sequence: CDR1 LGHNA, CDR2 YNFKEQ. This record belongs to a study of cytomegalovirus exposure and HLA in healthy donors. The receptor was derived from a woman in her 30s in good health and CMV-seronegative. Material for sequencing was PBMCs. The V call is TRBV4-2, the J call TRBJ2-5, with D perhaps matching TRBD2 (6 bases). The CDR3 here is CASSQSSVAETQYF. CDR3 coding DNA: TGTGCCAGCAGCCAATCTAGCGTCGCGGAGACCCAGTACTTC.